These 10 T cell receptor beta chains share one sample of origin, sequenced in a study of CD8 T cells in Susac syndrome. RNA was extracted with the RNeasy kit, and a quantity of about 0.45 to 1 ug was reverse transcribed using random hexamers. TCRdb passed the immunoSEQ multiplex PCR reads through MiXCR, listing each CDR3 protein once. The sample lists roughly 200,000 distinct CDR3 sequences; 90% to 95% were seen once. Sequencing used CD4+ T cells from PBMCs. The receptors were sampled from a human donor with Susac syndrome.

A few counts support this clonotype. The J gene is TRBJ2-1, the V gene TRBV12-3 or TRBV12-4; tentatively, D is TRBD2 (5 bases). Trimming left V 3 bases short and J 1 base short, with 10 bases between. This CDR3 contains 15 residues. For the CDR3, the DNA is TGTGCCAGCAGTTTGGGCCTAGCTTCCTACAATGAGCAGTTCTTC. Protein: CASSLGLASYNEQFF.

This clonotype was detected once. This CDR3 reads CASSYPGTGDGAGEEYEQYF. The DNA for the CDR3 is TGTGCCAGCAGTTACCCAGGGACAGGGGACGGAGCGGGAGAGGAATACGAGCAGTACTTC. The V and J genes are TRBV6-5 and TRBJ2-7, with TRBD1 matching 10 bases. V was clipped by 2 bases and J by 4 bases; unmatched bases: 20. The CDR3 sequence is 20 residues long. Germline V lookup: CDR1 MNHEY, CDR2 SVGAGI.

The chain uses TRBV7-9 and TRBJ2-1; TRBD2 matches at 7 bases. Germline V gives CDR1 SEHNR, CDR2 FQNEAQ (reference sequence). The CDR3 runs to 15 residues. V lost 2 bases and J lost 3; bases outside the gene matches: 4. The CDR3: CASSLPRGIYNEQFF. CDR3 bases: TGTGCCAGCAGCTTACCGCGGGGGATCTACAATGAGCAGTTCTTC.

The genes are TRBV29-1 and TRBJ1-1; D is unclear. Germline CDR1 and CDR2: SQVTM and ANQGSEA. Trimming removed 7 bases from V and 2 bases from J, with 8 bases in between. The CDR3 runs 11 residues. CDR3 region: CSAVGNTEAFF. CDR3 nucleotide sequence: TGCAGCGCCGTCGGTAACACTGAAGCTTTCTTT.

The chain is built from TRBV7-2 and TRBJ2-7; 8 bases are a match to TRBD2. V shed 0 bases, J shed 1 base, and the junction held 11 bases outside the gene matches. The CDR3 contains 18 residues. Germline CDR1 is SGHTA and CDR2 is FQGNSA. CDR3 DNA sequence: TGTGCCAGCAGCTTAGCGACGGGAGGGCCTACAACATCCTACGAGCAGTACTTC. This gives the protein CASSLATGGPTTSYEQYF.

V usage is TRBV4-1 and J usage is TRBJ2-7; TRBD2 agrees at 14 bases. The CDR3 loop spans 17 amino acids. Germline assignment: CDR1 MGHRA and CDR2 YSYEKL. The V segment lost 1 base and the J segment 2 bases; nucleotides outside the gene matches: 4. CDR3 loop: CASSQVGLAGVAYEQYF. Here the CDR3 DNA reads TGCGCCAGCAGCCAAGTGGGACTAGCGGGGGTTGCCTACGAGCAGTACTTC.

The gene calls are TRBV5-1 and TRBJ2-5, with 7 bases matching TRBD1. Germline CDR1 is SGHRS and CDR2 is YFSETQ. CDR3 length: 15 residues. V dropped 4 bases and J dropped 3; count of bases not matched to a gene: 9. For the CDR3, the DNA is TGCGCCAGCAGCACGGGACCGGGACAGAAAGAGACCCAGTACTTC. As protein: CASSTGPGQKETQYF.

V is TRBV7-9 and J is TRBJ1-4; tentatively, D is TRBD1 (5 bases). V was cut by 1 base and J by 5 bases, with 5 bases left in between. Germline V lookup: CDR1 SEHNR, CDR2 FQNEAQ (reference sequence). The CDR3 spans 13 residues. CDR3 nucleotides: TGTGCCAGCAGCTTAGGACAGAATGAAAAACTGTTTTTT. Protein product: CASSLGQNEKLFF.

This chain uses TRBV7-2 with TRBJ1-1; tentatively, D is TRBD1 (5 bases). The CDR3 totals 13 residues. V lost 8 bases and J 6 bases, leaving 16 bases between the germline ends. In germline, CDR1 is SGHTA, CDR2 FQGNSA. In DNA, the CDR3 is TGTGCCAGCGGCGTACGGGGCAGGGCTGAAGCTTTCTTT. Protein sequence: CASGVRGRAEAFF.

This rearrangement joins TRBV19 to TRBJ2-1; 11 bases are a match to TRBD2. Trimming cost V 2 bases and J 7 bases; bases outside gene matches: 1. Germline V gene data show CDR1 as LNHDA and CDR2 as SQIVND (reference sequence). The CDR3 has 14 amino acids. The chain's CDR3 is CASSITSGSNEQFF. CDR3 in DNA: TGTGCCAGTAGTATAACTAGCGGGAGTAATGAGCAGTTCTTC. Based on the CDR3 plus reference TRBV19 and TRBJ2-1, the full variable domain is DGGITQSPKYLFRKEGQNVTLSCEQNLNHDAMYWYRQDPGQGLRLIYYSQIVNDFQKGDIAEGYSVSREKKESFPLTVTSAQKNPTAFYLCASSITSGSNEQFFGPGTRLTVL.